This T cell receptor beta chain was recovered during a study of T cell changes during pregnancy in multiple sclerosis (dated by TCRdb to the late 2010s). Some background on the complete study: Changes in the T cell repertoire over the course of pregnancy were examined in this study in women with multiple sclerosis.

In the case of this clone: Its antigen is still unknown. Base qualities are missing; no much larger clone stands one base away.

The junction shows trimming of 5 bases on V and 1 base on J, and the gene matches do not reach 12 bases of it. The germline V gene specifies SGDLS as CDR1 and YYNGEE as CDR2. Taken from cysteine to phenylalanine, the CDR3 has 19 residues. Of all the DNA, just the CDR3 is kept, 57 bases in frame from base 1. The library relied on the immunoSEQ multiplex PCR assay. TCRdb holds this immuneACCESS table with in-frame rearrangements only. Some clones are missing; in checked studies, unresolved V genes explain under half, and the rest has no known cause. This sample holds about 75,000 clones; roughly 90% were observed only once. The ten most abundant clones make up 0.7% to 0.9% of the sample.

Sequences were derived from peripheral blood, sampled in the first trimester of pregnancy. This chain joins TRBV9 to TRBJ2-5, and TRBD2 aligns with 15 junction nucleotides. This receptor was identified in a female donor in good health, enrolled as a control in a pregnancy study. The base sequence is TGTGCCAGCAGTCAATCCGGGACTAGCGGGGGGCACCCCCAAGAGACCCAGTACTTC. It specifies CASSQSGTSGGHPQETQYF. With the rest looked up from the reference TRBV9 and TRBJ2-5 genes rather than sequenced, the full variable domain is DSGVTQTPKHLITATGQRVTLRCSPRSGDLSVYWYQQSLDQGLQFLIQYYNGEERAKGNILERFSAQQFPDLHSELNLSSLELGDSALYFCASSQSGTSGGHPQETQYFGPGTRLLVL.